This record concerns one TCR beta chain sequence. Its antigen remains unknown. The sample comes from a study of T cell clones after liver transplantation. Overall study context: Draws occurred before transplant, before withdrawal, and after complete or failed withdrawal.

Study-level results: Small, mixed patient groups and varying post-transplant times limit these conclusions.

Trimming removed 2 bases at V and 4 bases at J, with 8 bases between. The germline V gene has CDR1 MNHNS and CDR2 SASEGT. The CDR3 runs to 14 residues. Some clones are missing from TCRdb's copy, which holds only in-frame ones; the method was immunoSEQ multiplex PCR. The data hold some 80,000 clones, with approximately 81% observed a single time. Sorting of unstimulated PBMCs yielded separate CD3+CD4+ and CD3+CD8+ fractions. This clonotype was sampled from a human patient who received a liver transplant. The T cells may partly be graft donor cells. Sequences were derived from CD4+ T cells from blood, sampled less than 50 months after liver transplant. The gene calls are TRBV6-1 and TRBJ2-2; no clear D gene. DNA for the CDR3: TGTGCCAGCAGTGAACAAAGCCCCACCGGGGAGCTGTTTTTT. Protein product: CASSEQSPTGELFF.